Listed here are 16 T cell receptor beta chains from one sample, sequenced in a study of early stage breast cancer tumors. Profiling relied on immunoSEQ multiplex PCR, and the TCRdb table lists in-frame clones only, not all of them. The data hold roughly 6,500 clones, with about 62% observed a single time. Sequenced sample: normal breast tissue next to the tumor. The receptor set was obtained from a person aged 50-59 years with breast cancer.

This chain connects TRBV4-1 to TRBJ2-5; 10 bases fit TRBD2. The CDR3 runs 19 residues. Germline trimming cut 3 bases from V and 3 bases from J; bases unmatched to any gene: 16. Germline V gives CDR1 MGHRA, CDR2 YSYEKL. CDR3 residues: CASSQHPWTSGTPEETQYF. CDR3 in DNA: TGCGCCAGCAGCCAGCACCCCTGGACTAGCGGAACTCCTGAAGAGACCCAGTACTTC.

This clone appeared a few times. The J gene is TRBJ2-5, the V gene TRBV6-1, with D unclear. This CDR3 is 14 amino acids long. The V end was cut by 1 base, the J end by 5 bases, with 11 bases between. Germline V CDR1 and CDR2: MNHNS, SASEGT. The CDR3 protein is CASSEESPTETQYF. DNA for the CDR3: TGTGCCAGCAGTGAAGAGAGCCCCACGGAGACCCAGTACTTC.

This clone was counted a single time. J is TRBJ1-1 and V is TRBV5-6; 7 positions match TRBD1. Trimming at V came to 0 bases and at J to 4 bases, leaving 9 bases not matched to a gene. The CDR3 runs 16 residues. CDR1 is SGHDT and CDR2 is YYEEEE in the germline V gene. CDR3 sequence: CASSLATGMRGTEAFF. Written as DNA, the CDR3 is TGTGCCAGCAGCTTGGCGACAGGGATGAGGGGCACTGAAGCTTTCTTT. The variable domain in full, completed from reference TRBV5-6 and TRBJ1-1, reads DAGVTQSPTHLIKTRGQQVTLRCSPKSGHDTVSWYQQALGQGPQFIFQYYEEEERQRGNFPDRFSGHQFPNYSSELNVNALLLGDSALYLCASSLATGMRGTEAFFGQGTRLTVV.

This clone was observed a handful of times. The rearrangement uses TRBV2 and TRBJ2-2, with 11 bases identical to TRBD2. CDR1 and CDR2 (germline): SNHLY, FYNNEI. Germline trimming cut 6 bases from V and 4 bases from J; bases unmatched to any gene: 7. This CDR3 is 16 amino acids long. CDR3 DNA sequence: TGTGCCAGCAGCGCACTAGCGGGAGTAGGCACCGGGGAGCTGTTTTTT. This encodes CASSALAGVGTGELFF.

The chain carries TRBV27 and TRBJ1-1; D call uncertain. The V gene lost 7 bases and the J gene lost 6 bases, with 15 bases spanning the gap. This CDR3 contains 13 residues. The germline V gene has CDR1 MNHEY and CDR2 SMNVEV (reference sequence). The CDR3 protein is CASTPMAGAEAFF. For the CDR3, the DNA is TGTGCCAGCACCCCCATGGCGGGCGCTGAAGCTTTCTTT.

As DNA, the CDR3 is TGTGCCAGCAGTTCCGGGACAGGGGGCGGGAGTCAGCCCCAGCATTTT. It is translated as CASSSGTGGGSQPQHF. The chain couples TRBV6-6 to TRBJ1-5; 12 bases are a match to TRBD1. CDR1 and CDR2 from the germline V gene are MNHNY and SVGAGI (reference sequence). There are 16 residues in the CDR3. Trimming took 4 bases from V and 6 from J; bases not matched to a gene: 7.

CDR3 sequence: CASSPLMFVTGGSGELFF. CDR3 sequence (DNA): TGTGCCAGCTCACCTCTCATGTTTGTGACAGGAGGAAGCGGGGAGCTGTTTTTT. The chain couples TRBV18 to TRBJ2-2; tentative D call: TRBD1 (6 bases). The CDR3 consists of 18 residues. Germline CDR1 KGHSH, CDR2 LQKENI. V lost 3 bases and J 7 bases, leaving 24 bases between the germline ends.

The V and J genes are TRBV5-1 and TRBJ2-5; D gene unclear. The germline V gene encodes CDR1 SGHRS and CDR2 YFSETQ. The CDR3 contains 14 residues. V was clipped by 0 bases and J by 1 base, with 7 bases between them. DNA for the CDR3: TGCGCCAGCAGCTTGGGACCGACCCAAGAGACCCAGTACTTC. It is translated as CASSLGPTQETQYF.

The table lists this clone with a count of one. The gene calls are TRBV6-6 and TRBJ1-1; possible D gene TRBD1, 5 bases. The V gene's germline CDR1 is MNHNY and CDR2 SVGAGI (reference sequence). V lost 5 bases to trimming and J lost 6 bases, with 13 bases between them. This CDR3 contains 13 residues. The CDR3 sequence is CASSPGAGAEAFF. CDR3 nucleotides: TGTGCCAGCAGTCCTGGGGCGGGGGCTGAAGCTTTCTTT.

The J gene is TRBJ2-6, the V gene TRBV9; D is unclear. The CDR3 extends over 12 amino acids. Trimming pared 4 bases from V and 1 base from J, leaving 0 bases between. The germline CDR1 and CDR2 sequences are SGDLS and YYNGEE. The CDR3 coding sequence is TGTGCCAGCAGCTCTGGGGCCAACGTCCTGACTTTC. It translates to CASSSGANVLTF.

The chain has TRBV7-3 and TRBJ2-3; D assignment may be TRBD1 or TRBD2 (6 bases each). From germline, CDR1 is SGHTA and CDR2 FQGTGA. The CDR3 is made up of 15 amino acids. Trimming stripped 6 bases from V and 2 bases from J, with 15 bases between. CDR3 sequence: CASSKGGGPTDTQYF. The CDR3 nucleotides read TGTGCCAGCAGTAAGGGGGGAGGACCCACAGATACGCAGTATTTT.

This clone showed up just a few times. This chain joins TRBV19 and TRBJ2-7; D unresolved. This CDR3 spans 12 amino acids. Looked up from germline, CDR1 is LNHDA and CDR2 is SQIVND (reference sequence). V shed 4 bases and J shed 6 bases, with 10 bases lying between them. The CDR3 sequence: CASSRRTGEQYF. CDR3 in DNA: TGTGCCAGTAGTAGACGGACCGGCGAGCAGTACTTC.

This clone was counted once. This sequence joins TRBV6-5 and TRBJ2-2, with 10 bases that match TRBD1. The germline V gene has CDR1 MNHEY and CDR2 SVGAGI. J was trimmed by 6 bases and V by 3 bases; bases with no gene match: 4. This CDR3 is built from 15 residues. CDR3 sequence (DNA): TGTGCCAGCAGTTATGGGACAGGGGTGGCCGGGGAGCTGTTTTTT. Protein: CASSYGTGVAGELFF.

The gene calls are TRBV15 and TRBJ2-3; D possibly matches TRBD1 or TRBD2 (5 bases each). Germline CDR1 is LNHNV and CDR2 is YYDKDF (reference sequence). Trimming pared 3 bases from V and 6 bases from J, leaving 19 bases between. The CDR3 is 16 amino acids. Written as DNA, the CDR3 is TGTGCCACCAGCAGCACCGGGACCGTCTCGAGGGATACGCAGTATTTT. Translating it yields CATSSTGTVSRDTQYF.

The chain employs TRBV6-6 and TRBJ2-7, with D perhaps matching TRBD1 (6 bases). There are 14 residues in the CDR3. Between the trimmed V and J ends, which lost 8 bases and 2 bases, there was a span of 16 bases. Germline loops: CDR1 MNHNY, CDR2 SVGAGI (reference sequence). The CDR3 is CASGDSGTTYEQYF. CDR3 coding DNA: TGTGCCAGCGGCGACTCCGGGACAACCTACGAGCAGTACTTC.

This clone is hyperexpanded within its sample. This rearrangement joins TRBV19 to TRBJ2-7; TRBD2 aligns across 12 bases. The V gene end was trimmed by 5 bases and the J gene end by 0 bases; junction bases not matched to a gene: 5. There are 16 residues in the CDR3. Germline-derived CDR1 and CDR2 are LNHDA and SQIVND (reference sequence). The CDR3 loop reads CASSSVTSGGSYEQYF. The CDR3 DNA is TGTGCCAGTAGTTCGGTGACTAGCGGGGGCTCCTACGAGCAGTACTTC.